This T cell receptor beta chain was retrieved from a study of CD8+CD57+ T cells in acquired aplastic anemia. Study details: When averaged, DNA from sorted CD4+ and CD8+ cells came to approximately 3.2 ug.

About this clonotype: Antigen specificity is unknown.

Flow cytometry had shown expanded CD8+CD57+ cells in the patients chosen for sequencing. Investigators profiled TCR beta VDJ and CDR3 from genomic DNA template. Each CDR3 protein is one row after TCRdb ran MiXCR on the reads. The repertoire includes around 150,000 distinct CDR3 sequences, roughly 50% of them detected once, and about 31% sits in the top ten. Findings and limits, study-wide: Approximately 30 was the count of CD8+ CDR3 sequences that patients shared with controls.

Germline CDR1 reads SGHVS; CDR2 reads FQNEAQ. V was pared by 2 bases and J by 8 bases, with 16 bases between. The length of the CDR3 is 15 residues. V gene TRBV7-8 combines with J gene TRBJ2-1; D could derive from TRBD1 or TRBD2 (6 bases each). Sequencing input: sorted CD4+, CD8+, or CD8+CD57+ T cells (not recorded which) from PBMCs. This receptor was identified in a human donor with aplastic anemia. This CDR3 is CASSLQGLSGDEQFF. The CDR3 bases are TGTGCCAGCAGCTTACAGGGACTCTCAGGGGATGAGCAGTTCTTC.